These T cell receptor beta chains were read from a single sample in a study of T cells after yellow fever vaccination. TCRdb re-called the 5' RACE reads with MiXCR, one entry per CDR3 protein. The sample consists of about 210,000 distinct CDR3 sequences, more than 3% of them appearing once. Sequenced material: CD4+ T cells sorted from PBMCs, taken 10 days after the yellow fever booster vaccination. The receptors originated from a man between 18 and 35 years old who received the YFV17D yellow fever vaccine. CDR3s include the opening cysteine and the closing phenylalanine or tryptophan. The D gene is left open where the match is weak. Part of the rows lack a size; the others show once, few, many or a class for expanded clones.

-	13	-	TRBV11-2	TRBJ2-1	TGTGCCAGCAGCTTAGGACCACATAATGAGCAGTTCTTC	CASSLGPHNEQFF
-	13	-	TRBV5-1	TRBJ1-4	TGCGCCAGCTCCGATGAAGGGCCGACAAAACTGTTTTTT	CASSDEGPTKLFF
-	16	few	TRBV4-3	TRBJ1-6	TGCGCCAGCAGCCAAGGGACGGTGGAATATAATTCACCCCTCCACTTT	CASSQGTVEYNSPLHF
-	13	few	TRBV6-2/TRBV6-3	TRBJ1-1	TGTGCCAGCAGTTACGACGGGGAGGGAGAAGCTTTCTTT	CASSYDGEGEAFF
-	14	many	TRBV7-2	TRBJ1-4	TGTGCCAGCCGTACGGGGGGGTTTGGCGAAAAACTGTTTTTT	CASRTGGFGEKLFF
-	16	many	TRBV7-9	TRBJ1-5	TGTGCCAGCAGCTTAGGGGTGGGGCCGAGCAATCAGCCCCAGCATTTT	CASSLGVGPSNQPQHF
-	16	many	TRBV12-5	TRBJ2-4	TGTGCTAGTGGTTTGGTTACAGGGCTGGCCAAAAACATTCAGTACTTC	CASGLVTGLAKNIQYF
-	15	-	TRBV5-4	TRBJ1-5	TGTGCCAGCAGCCACTGGGGGGGAGGCAATCAGCCCCAGCATTTT	CASSHWGGGNQPQHF
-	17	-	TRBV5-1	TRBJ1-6	TGCGCCAGCAGCTTGGCTTACGGGGAAGAATATAATTCACCCCTCCACTTT	CASSLAYGEEYNSPLHF
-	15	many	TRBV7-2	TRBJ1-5	TGTGCCAGCAGCTTAGAGGGAAATAGCAATCAGCCCCAGCATTTT	CASSLEGNSNQPQHF
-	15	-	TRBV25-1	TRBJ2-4	TGTGCCAGCAGTGAATATGTGGGGGCATGGGACATTCAGTACTTC	CASSEYVGAWDIQYF
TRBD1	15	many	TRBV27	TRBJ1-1	TGTGCCAGCAGCCTTAAGGGACAGGGGGTGAGGAGGGCTTTCTTT	CASSLKGQGVRRAFF
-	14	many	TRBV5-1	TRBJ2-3	TGCGCCAGCAGCTTAGGGGCACCCCCAGATACGCAGTATTTT	CASSLGAPPDTQYF
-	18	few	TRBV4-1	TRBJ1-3	TGCGCCAGCAGCCAAGAACGCTTCCGTATGGGGACTGGAAACACCATATATTTT	CASSQERFRMGTGNTIYF
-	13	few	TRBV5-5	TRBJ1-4	TGTGCCAGCAGCTTGGGACACCGTGAAAAACTGTTTTTT	CASSLGHREKLFF
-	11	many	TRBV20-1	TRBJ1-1	TGCAGTGCTAGAGATCGGGCAGAAGCTTTCTTT	CSARDRAEAFF
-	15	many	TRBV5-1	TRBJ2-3	TGCGCCAGCAGCCGAAGCGGCACTAGCACAGATACGCAGTATTTT	CASSRSGTSTDTQYF
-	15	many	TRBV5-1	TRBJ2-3	TGCGCCAGCAGCTTGGTTGCAAGGGGCACAGATACGCAGTATTTT	CASSLVARGTDTQYF
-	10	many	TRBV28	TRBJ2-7	TGTGCCAGCCAGGGATACGAGCAGTACTTC	CASQGYEQYF
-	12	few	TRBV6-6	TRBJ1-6	TGTGCCAGCAGTTACCCGAATTCACCCCTCCACTTT	CASSYPNSPLHF
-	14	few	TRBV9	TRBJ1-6	TGTGCCAGCAGCGTCCGAAGGGATAATTCACCCCTCCACTTT	CASSVRRDNSPLHF
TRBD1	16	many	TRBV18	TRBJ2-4	TGTGCCAGCTCACCGACAGGGGGCAAAGTCAAAAACATTCAGTACTTC	CASSPTGGKVKNIQYF
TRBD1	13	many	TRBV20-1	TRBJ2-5	TGCAGTGCTGGCAGGGGGACAGGAGAGACCCAGTACTTC	CSAGRGTGETQYF
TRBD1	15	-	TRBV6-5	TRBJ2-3	TGTGCCAGCAGAGGCCCCGGGACAGGCACAGATACGCAGTATTTT	CASRGPGTGTDTQYF
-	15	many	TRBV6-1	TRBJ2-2	TGTGCCAGCAGATCAACGGGCAGCTTCACCGGGGAGCTGTTTTTT	CASRSTGSFTGELFF
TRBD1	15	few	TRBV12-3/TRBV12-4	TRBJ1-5	TGTGCCAGCAGTTTCGGAGGGACAGTCAATCAGCCCCAGCATTTT	CASSFGGTVNQPQHF
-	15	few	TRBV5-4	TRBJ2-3	TGTGCCAGCAGCTCAACCCGGGAGAGCTCAGATACGCAGTATTTT	CASSSTRESSDTQYF
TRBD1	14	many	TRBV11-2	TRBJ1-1	TGTGCCAGCAGCCTTAACAGGGGGGGGACTGAAGCTTTCTTT	CASSLNRGGTEAFF
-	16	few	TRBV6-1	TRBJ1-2	TGTGCCAGCAGCGTGGGGGGGAGAACTTGGGACTATGGCTACACCTTC	CASSVGGRTWDYGYTF
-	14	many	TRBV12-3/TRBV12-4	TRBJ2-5	TGTGCCAGCAGTTTACCGGGAGTACAAGAGACCCAGTACTTC	CASSLPGVQETQYF
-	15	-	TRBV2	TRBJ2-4	TGTGCCAGCAGTGAGGTCGGCGGTAGGGGTACCATTCAGTACTTC	CASSEVGGRGTIQYF
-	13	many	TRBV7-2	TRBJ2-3	TGTGCCAGCAGCGGCGGTCCGGGGGATACGCAGTATTTT	CASSGGPGDTQYF
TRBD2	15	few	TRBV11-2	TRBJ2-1	TGTGCCAGCAGCTTAGGTGCGGGGGGGGACAATGAGCAGTTCTTC	CASSLGAGGDNEQFF
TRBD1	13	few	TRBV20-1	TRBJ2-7	TGCAGTGCTAGCCACAGGGGGGTCTACGAGCAGTACTTC	CSASHRGVYEQYF
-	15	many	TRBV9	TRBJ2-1	TGTGCCAGCAGCGTAGGCGGGGCAGGGAGAGATGAGCAGTTCTTC	CASSVGGAGRDEQFF
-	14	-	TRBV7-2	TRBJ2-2	TGTGCCAGCAGCCACCCGTACGGGCCCGGGGAGCTGTTTTTT	CASSHPYGPGELFF
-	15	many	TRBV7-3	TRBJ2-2	TGTGCCAGCAGCTTAAATGGGAGGAGGACCGGGGAGCTGTTTTTT	CASSLNGRRTGELFF
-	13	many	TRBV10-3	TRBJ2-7	TGTGCCATCAGTGGTGGGACATCGGAGGAGCAGTACTTC	CAISGGTSEEQYF
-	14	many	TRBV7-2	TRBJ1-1	TGTGCCAGCAGCCTACAGCTTGACGACCCTCGTGCTTTCTTT	CASSLQLDDPRAFF
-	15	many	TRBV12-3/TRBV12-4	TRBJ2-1	TGTGCCAGCAGCCCGTCGGGGGGCCTCTTGAATGAGCAGTTCTTC	CASSPSGGLLNEQFF
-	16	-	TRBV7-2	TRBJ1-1	TGTGCCAGCAGCTTAGGGGGGACACCCTCGAACACTGAAGCTTTCTTT	CASSLGGTPSNTEAFF
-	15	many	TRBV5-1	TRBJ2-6	TGCGCCAGCAGCTCAGCAGGTCCTGGGGCCAACGTCCTGACTTTC	CASSSAGPGANVLTF
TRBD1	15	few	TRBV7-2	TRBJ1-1	TGTGCCAGCAGCACAGAACAGGGGTCGATGACTGAAGCTTTCTTT	CASSTEQGSMTEAFF
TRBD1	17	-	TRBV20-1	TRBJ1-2	TGCAGTGCTAGTGAGACCCTCCCCCGGGACAGGAAATATGGCTACACCTTC	CSASETLPRDRKYGYTF
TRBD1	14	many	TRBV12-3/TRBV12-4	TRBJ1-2	TGTGCCAGCAGTTCAGGGGGCGTCAACTATGGCTACACCTTC	CASSSGGVNYGYTF
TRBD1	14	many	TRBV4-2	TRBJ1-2	TGTGCCAGCAGCCAAGGGCAGGGGGGCTATGGCTACACCTTC	CASSQGQGGYGYTF
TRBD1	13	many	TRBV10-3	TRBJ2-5	TGTGCCATCACCCCCGGGACAGAAGAGACCCAGTACTTC	CAITPGTEETQYF
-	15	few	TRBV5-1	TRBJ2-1	TGCGCCAGCAGCTTTGGAGACGGATCCTACAATGAGCAGTTCTTC	CASSFGDGSYNEQFF
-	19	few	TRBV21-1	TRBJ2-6	TGTGCCAGCAGCAATGAAGGGTGGACCTTGGGTTCTGGGGCCAACGTCCTGACTTTC	CASSNEGWTLGSGANVLTF